Each of the 8 T cell receptor beta chains below was sequenced from the same sample in a study of T cells in Graves' hyperthyroidism and ophthalmopathy. RNA transcripts were the template for amplifying TCR beta CDR3 regions. An initial round of RT-PCR targeting the TCR CDR3 relied on the HTBI primer set. TCRdb reprocessed the multiplex PCR reads via MiXCR and lists one record per CDR3 protein. This table has around 600,000 distinct CDR3 sequences, approximately 15% appearing once. Sequenced input: blood. Receptor source: a young woman with Graves' ophthalmopathy.

This clonotype was detected only a few times. This chain links TRBV4-1 with TRBJ2-4, with D maybe TRBD2 (8 bases). The germline V and J ends were trimmed by 4 bases and 9 bases, with 22 bases remaining between them. The CDR3 spans 16 residues. Germline V lookup: CDR1 MGHRA, CDR2 YSYEKL. CDR3 nucleotide sequence: TGCGCCAGCAGCCCCTCGGGACTAGGGGGCTTCGGCATTCAGTACTTC. Its translation: CASSPSGLGGFGIQYF.

This sequence joins TRBV19 and TRBJ2-7; 9 nucleotides align to TRBD1. Germline V gene data show CDR1 as LNHDA and CDR2 as SQIVND (reference sequence). V dropped 6 bases and J dropped 3; count of bases not matched to a gene: 9. The CDR3 has 15 residues. The CDR3 loop is CASSLTGGPHYEQYF. DNA for the CDR3: TGTGCCAGTAGCCTTACAGGGGGCCCTCACTACGAGCAGTACTTC.

Many counts were recorded for this clonotype. The rearrangement uses TRBV5-8 and TRBJ1-1, with TRBD1 identical over 7 bases. CDR1 and CDR2 from the germline V gene are SGHTS and YDEGEE. V was clipped by 4 bases and J by 3 bases; unmatched bases: 6. This CDR3 is built from 14 residues. The CDR3 loop reads CASSPRGSDTEAFF. CDR3 DNA sequence: TGTGCCAGCAGCCCCAGGGGGAGCGACACTGAAGCTTTCTTT.

In this sample, this clonotype turned up a few times. The chain recombines TRBV9 with TRBJ2-3; D uncertain. Per the germline V gene, CDR1 is SGDLS and CDR2 is YYNGEE. This CDR3 comprises 12 residues. V was clipped by 0 bases and J by 6 bases, with 5 bases between them. CDR3 bases: TGTGCCAGCAGCGTAGACGGGGATACGCAGTATTTT. Amino acid sequence: CASSVDGDTQYF.

This clonotype was observed at least ten times. The rearrangement joins TRBV20-1 to TRBJ2-1, with TRBD2 identical over 10 bases. This CDR3 comprises 13 residues. Per germline, CDR1 DFQATT and CDR2 SNEGSKA (reference sequence). V lost 5 bases and J lost 8; bases outside the gene matches: 6. The CDR3 sequence is CSADSGRGDEQFF. DNA for the CDR3: TGCAGTGCTGACAGCGGGAGGGGCGATGAGCAGTTCTTC.

This clonotype was picked up many times. The chain has TRBV20-1 and TRBJ2-7; 15 bases align to TRBD2. The CDR3 is made up of 16 amino acids. Germline trimming cut 2 bases from V and 6 bases from J; bases unmatched to any gene: 8. Germline CDR1 reads DFQATT; CDR2 reads SNEGSKA (reference sequence). The CDR3 bases are TGCAGTGCTAGACCCGGGACTAGCGGGAGGCCCGGCGAGCAGTACTTC. Protein product: CSARPGTSGRPGEQYF.

This clonotype was observed at least ten times. The chain carries TRBV27 and TRBJ1-2; D unresolved. CDR1 is MNHEY, CDR2 SMNVEV, per germline (reference sequence). The CDR3 runs to 16 residues. V lost 5 bases, J lost 1 base, and 17 bases lay in between. CDR3 sequence: CASSIAPELINYGYTF. The DNA of the CDR3 is TGTGCCAGCAGTATCGCCCCGGAGCTCATTAACTATGGCTACACCTTC.

This clonotype was seen repeatedly, ten times or more. At one of its ends the junction is not consistent with the germline gene, which may arise from a read error. The chain carries TRBV7-7 and TRBJ2-1; TRBD2 agrees at 10 bases. The CDR3 extends over 15 amino acids. The germline V gene has CDR1 SSHAT and CDR2 FNYEAQ (reference sequence). The CDR3 sequence is CASSPASGRAYEQFF. DNA for the CDR3: TGTGCTAGCAGCCCAGCTAGCGGGAGAGCTTATGAGCAGTTCTTC. Combining the CDR3 with reference TRBV7-7 and TRBJ2-1 gives the whole variable domain GAGVSQSPRYKVTKRGQDVTLRCDPISSHATLYWYQQALGQGPEFLTYFNYEAQPDKSGLPSDRFSAERPEGSISTLTIQRTEQRDSAMYRCASSPASGRAYEQFFGPGTRLTVL.